The 15 T cell receptor beta chains in this list originate from one sample, sequenced in a study of T cell changes during pregnancy in multiple sclerosis (dated by TCRdb to between 2018 and 2021). The library relied on the immunoSEQ multiplex PCR assay. This immuneACCESS table, as held by TCRdb, lists in-frame sequences with V and J called but not all clones. Of the missing ones, under half trace to an unresolved V gene in checked studies; the others have no known cause. This sample is represented by tens of thousands of clones; 85% to 95% of them were singletons. 1% to 1.5% of the sample lies in the top ten. The material sequenced was peripheral blood. These TCRs come from a female donor with multiple sclerosis, enrolled in a pregnancy study.

This rearrangement joins TRBV6-5 to TRBJ1-5; 9 nucleotides align to TRBD1. Trimming removed 7 bases from V and 7 bases from J; junction bases left unmatched: 11. Germline V gene lookup returns CDR1 MNHEY and CDR2 SVGAGI. This CDR3 contains 15 residues. The DNA for the CDR3 is TGTGCCAGCACCGACGTGGGACAGGGAATACAGCCCCAGCATTTT. Its protein product is CASTDVGQGIQPQHF.

CDR3 region: CASQEIYGYTF. The CDR3 coding sequence is TGTGCCTCTCAGGAGATCTATGGCTACACCTTC. This sequence joins TRBV30 and TRBJ1-2; no definite D call. CDR1 is GTSNPN and CDR2 is SVGIG in the germline V gene (reference sequence). V was clipped by 7 bases and J by 4 bases, with 10 bases between them. This CDR3 comprises 11 residues.

The genes are TRBV4-2 and TRBJ2-1; TRBD2 matches 9 bases. Trimming cost V 1 base and J 4 bases; bases outside gene matches: 8. Germline V gives CDR1 LGHNA, CDR2 YNFKEQ. The CDR3 spans 17 residues. CDR3 sequence: CASSQGFRLAVYNEQFF. CDR3 sequence (DNA): TGTGCCAGCAGCCAAGGCTTTCGACTAGCGGTTTACAATGAGCAGTTCTTC.

This clone turned up a few times. The V call is TRBV6-1, the J call TRBJ1-2; D might be TRBD1 (6 bases). The CDR3 sequence is 14 residues long. V shed 6 bases and J shed 5 bases, with 16 bases lying between them. CDR1 is MNHNS, CDR2 SASEGT, per germline. The CDR3 sequence: CASRKGGGWYGYTF. The DNA of the CDR3 is TGTGCCAGCAGGAAGGGGGGAGGTTGGTATGGCTACACCTTC.

The CDR3 loop reads CASSELGGGETQYF. CDR3 DNA sequence: TGTGCCAGCAGTGAATTGGGTGGGGGGGAGACCCAGTACTTC. The V and J genes are TRBV2 and TRBJ2-5; TRBD2 might be the D (6 bases). V lost 2 bases and J lost 5, with 12 bases in between. The CDR3 sequence is 14 residues long. Germline values: CDR1 SNHLY, CDR2 FYNNEI.

V and J are TRBV28 and TRBJ2-3; TRBD1 matches at 9 bases. Germline V gene sequence: CDR1 MDHEN, CDR2 SYDVKM. The CDR3 is made up of 15 amino acids. With 5 bases clipped from V and 1 base from J, the junction kept 4 bases outside the gene matches. CDR3 protein: CASSLRQGGTDTQYF. CDR3 nucleotide sequence: TGTGCCAGCAGTCTCCGACAGGGGGGCACAGATACGCAGTATTTT.

The V gene is TRBV29-1, the J gene TRBJ2-6, with TRBD1 matching 11 bases. Trimming removed 4 bases from V and 3 bases from J; junction bases left unmatched: 2. Germline V gene data show CDR1 as SQVTM and CDR2 as ANQGSEA. This CDR3 is built from 15 residues. The CDR3 region is CSVGTGGFGANVLTF. The CDR3 DNA sequence: TGCAGCGTTGGGACAGGGGGCTTTGGGGCCAACGTCCTGACTTTC.

V and J are TRBV27 and TRBJ2-1; D unresolved. Trimming removed 4 bases from V and 0 bases from J, with 7 bases in between. CDR3 length equals 14 residues. Germline CDR1 and CDR2: MNHEY and SMNVEV (reference sequence). The CDR3: CASSSGSSYNEQFF. The CDR3 region has the DNA TGTGCCAGCAGTTCGGGCAGCTCCTACAATGAGCAGTTCTTC.

The chain combines TRBV18 with TRBJ1-3; TRBD1 matches 8 bases. The V gene end was trimmed by 4 bases and the J gene end by 0 bases; junction bases not matched to a gene: 2. Germline CDR1 reads KGHSH; CDR2 reads LQKENI. This CDR3 spans 15 amino acids. CDR3 in DNA: TGTGCCAGCTCACAACAGGGGGACTCTGGAAACACCATATATTTT. Translation: CASSQQGDSGNTIYF.

This chain uses TRBV13 with TRBJ2-7, with 16 nucleotides matching TRBD2. This CDR3 is 16 amino acids long. Per the germline V gene, CDR1 is PRHDT and CDR2 is FYEKMQ (reference sequence). The trim removed 5 bases at V and 7 bases at J, leaving 8 bases unmatched. The CDR3 nucleotides read TGTGCCAGCAGCCTCGGGACTAGCGGGAGGGCTCGAGAGCAGTACTTC. It is translated as CASSLGTSGRAREQYF.

The chain carries TRBV11-2 and TRBJ1-1; 10 nucleotides agree with TRBD1. The CDR3 sequence is 19 residues long. Germline V gene lookup returns CDR1 SGHAT and CDR2 FQNNGV. Trimming removed 0 bases from V and 0 bases from J; junction bases left unmatched: 10. DNA of the CDR3: TGTGCCAGCAGCTTAGATGTGAGACAGGGGGCAGGCTTGAACACTGAAGCTTTCTTT. Its translation is CASSLDVRQGAGLNTEAFF.

The V call is TRBV6-1, the J call TRBJ2-7; TRBD1 might be the D (6 bases). The CDR3 spans 14 residues. The V gene's germline CDR1 is MNHNS and CDR2 SASEGT. Trimming removed 5 bases at V and 3 bases at J, with 14 bases between. The CDR3 coding sequence is TGTGCCAGCAGTTCGACAGGAGGCTACTACGAGCAGTACTTC. Its protein is CASSSTGGYYEQYF.

This sequence joins TRBV5-1 and TRBJ2-3, with D tentatively TRBD2 (6 bases). Germline V gene lookup returns CDR1 SGHRS and CDR2 YFSETQ. The V end lost 4 bases, the J end lost 2 bases, and 11 bases lay between the germline ends. The CDR3 contains 14 residues. CDR3 DNA sequence: TGCGCCAGCAGCGCGGGATCTTCCACAGATACGCAGTATTTT. This encodes CASSAGSSTDTQYF.

The chain joins TRBV7-3 to TRBJ1-5; 8 nucleotides agree with TRBD1. Looked up from germline, CDR1 is SGHTA and CDR2 is FQGTGA. Losses at the gene ends were 3 bases for V and 3 bases for J; bases not matched to a gene: 4. The CDR3 is made up of 15 amino acids. CDR3 in amino acids: CASSLTGEPNQPQHF. CDR3 sequence (DNA): TGTGCCAGCAGCTTGACAGGGGAGCCCAATCAGCCCCAGCATTTT.

The chain is built from TRBV10-3 and TRBJ2-1, with 10 positions matching TRBD1. Germline values: CDR1 ENHRY, CDR2 SYGVKD. With 4 bases clipped from V and 5 bases from J, the junction kept 2 bases outside the gene matches. The CDR3 length is 14 residues. The CDR3 region is CAISGQGAHNEQFF. CDR3 in DNA: TGTGCCATCAGTGGACAGGGGGCCCACAATGAGCAGTTCTTC.